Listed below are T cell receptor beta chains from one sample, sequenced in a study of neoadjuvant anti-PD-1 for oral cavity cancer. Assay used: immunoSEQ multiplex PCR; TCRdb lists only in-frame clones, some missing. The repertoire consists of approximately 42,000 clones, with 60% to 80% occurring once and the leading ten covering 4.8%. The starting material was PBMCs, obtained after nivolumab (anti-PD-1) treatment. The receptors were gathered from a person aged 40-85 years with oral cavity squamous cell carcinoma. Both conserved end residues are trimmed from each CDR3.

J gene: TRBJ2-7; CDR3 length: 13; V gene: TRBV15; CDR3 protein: ATSGGDSKWGEQY
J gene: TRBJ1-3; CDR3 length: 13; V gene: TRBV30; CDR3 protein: AWSVRGVGGNTIY
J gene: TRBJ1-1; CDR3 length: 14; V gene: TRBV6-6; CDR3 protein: ASSYGPGTANTEAF
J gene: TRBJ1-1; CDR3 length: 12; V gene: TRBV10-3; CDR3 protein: AISESTGNTEAF
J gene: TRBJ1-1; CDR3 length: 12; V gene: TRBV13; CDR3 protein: ASSAGTVNTEAF
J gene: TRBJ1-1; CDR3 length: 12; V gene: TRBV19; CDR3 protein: ASSITGLNTEAF
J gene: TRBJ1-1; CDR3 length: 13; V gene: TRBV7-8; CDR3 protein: ASSLALGRDTEAF
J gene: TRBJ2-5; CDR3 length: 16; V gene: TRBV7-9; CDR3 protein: ASSGRWGQGATQETQY
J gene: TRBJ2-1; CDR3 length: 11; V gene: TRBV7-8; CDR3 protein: ASSPDLRGEQF
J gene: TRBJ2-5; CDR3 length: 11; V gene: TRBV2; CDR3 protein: ASSVGGSETQY
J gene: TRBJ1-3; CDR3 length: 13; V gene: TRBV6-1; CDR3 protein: ASSATGRTGNTIY
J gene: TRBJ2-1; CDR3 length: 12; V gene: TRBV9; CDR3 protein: ASSVGLAERGQF
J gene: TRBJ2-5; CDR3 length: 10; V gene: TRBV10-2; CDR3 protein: ASSRPGETQY
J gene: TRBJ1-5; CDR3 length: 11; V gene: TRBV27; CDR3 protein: ASSLANYQPQH
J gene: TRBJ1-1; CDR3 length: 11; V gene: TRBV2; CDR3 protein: ASSHGQGAEAF
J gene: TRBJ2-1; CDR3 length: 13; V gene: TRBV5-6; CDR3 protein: ASSSGTGSYNEQF
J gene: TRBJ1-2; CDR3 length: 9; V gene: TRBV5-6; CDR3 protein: ASSVYRGIA
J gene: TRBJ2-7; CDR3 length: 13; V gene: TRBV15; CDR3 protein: ATSSGTVRSYEQY
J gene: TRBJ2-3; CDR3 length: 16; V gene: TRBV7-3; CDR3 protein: ASSSHRASGMSTDTQY
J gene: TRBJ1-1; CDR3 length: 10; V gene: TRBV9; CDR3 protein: ASSALGGGAF
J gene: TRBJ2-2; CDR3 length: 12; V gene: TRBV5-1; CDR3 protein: ASSWTWGTGELF
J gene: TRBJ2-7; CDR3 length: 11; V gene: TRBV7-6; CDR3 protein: ASSKTVPYEQY
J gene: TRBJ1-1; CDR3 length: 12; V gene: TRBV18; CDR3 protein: ASSPAGGGTEAF
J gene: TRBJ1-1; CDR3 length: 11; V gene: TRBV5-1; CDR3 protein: ASSLAGNTEAF
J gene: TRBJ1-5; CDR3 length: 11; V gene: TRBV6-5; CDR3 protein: ASSYSTAQPQH
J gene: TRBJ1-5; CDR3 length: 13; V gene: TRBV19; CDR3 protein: ASSIEGTGVQPQH
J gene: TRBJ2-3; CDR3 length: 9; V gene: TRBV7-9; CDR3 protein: ASSPRDTQY
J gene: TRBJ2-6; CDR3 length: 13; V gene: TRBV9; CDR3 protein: ASSALGSGANVLT
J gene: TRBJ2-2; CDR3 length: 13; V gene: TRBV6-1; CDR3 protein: ASREGGLATGELF
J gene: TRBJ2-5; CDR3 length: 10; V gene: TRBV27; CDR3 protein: ASSVLGETQY
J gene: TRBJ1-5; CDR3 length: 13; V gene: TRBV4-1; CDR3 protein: ASSQDGGVGQPQH
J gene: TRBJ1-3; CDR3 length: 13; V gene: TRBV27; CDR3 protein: ASSPLTGPKDAIY